This T cell receptor beta chain was identified in a study of blood T cells in healthy people across ages. Points from the study as a whole: While age rose, TCR beta diversity per million T cells dropped in a roughly linear way. Donor CMV status was unknown, possibly confounding expanded clonotype changes. Long-lived donors exceeded aged donors in naive CD4+ cells and diversity.

Combining a sample-barcoded 5' primer with a J-beta primer mix, a second PCR ran for about 7 to 12 cycles. Each CDR3 protein is one row after TCRdb ran MiXCR on the 5' RACE reads. Of some 760,000 distinct CDR3 sequences in the sample, approximately 25% were seen once. CDR1 MDHEN and CDR2 SYDVKM come from the germline V gene. The CDR3 totals 14 residues. The sample holds a few counts of this clonotype. What it binds is not known. A read error may produce the germline difference seen at one junction end. In addition, the sample was reused for a study of T cells of mothers and their children. Per that study: The sample comes from roughly 9 healthy Caucasian donors: mothers and children.

Input material: blood. The receptor's source is a boy between 10 and 17 years old in good health. The rearrangement links TRBV28 to TRBJ2-2; D gene ambiguous. DNA for the CDR3: TGTACCAGCAGTACGACCTGGGTCACCGGGGAGCTGTTTTTT. Protein product: CTSSTTWVTGELFF.